The entry that follows covers one T cell receptor beta chain sequence. Its target is not known. Looked up from germline, CDR1 is LNHDA and CDR2 is SQIVND (reference sequence). The CDR3 is made up of 13 amino acids. V was cut by 5 bases and J by 6 bases, with 10 bases left in between. The data stem from a study of siplizumab effects on memory and regulatory T cells. Overall study findings and caveats: A mean of about 69% of mappable alloreactive CD4+ clones were Treg-derived with siplizumab, compared with roughly 25% in controls.

Approximately 10^5 TCR templates per sample were assayed. This table comes from immunoSEQ multiplex PCR, and its TCRdb copy is limited to in-frame clones, with some not included. The sample carries 90,000 to 130,000 clones, about nine tenths recorded once. The TCR sequence derives from a human donor in good health. The chain joins TRBV19 to TRBJ2-2, with D perhaps matching TRBD1 (6 bases). The sequenced sample was CD4+ T cells sorted from blood. The CDR3 loop is CASSYRVSGELFF. For the CDR3, the DNA is TGTGCCAGTAGTTACAGGGTGTCCGGGGAGCTGTTTTTT.